Presented here are 10 T cell receptor beta chains from one specimen sequenced in a study of shared clonotypes between healthy human individuals. Sequencing was performed with immunoSEQ multiplex PCR; in TCRdb, only in-frame clones are kept and a portion is missing. The sample lists 600,000 or so clones; roughly 98% were seen once. CD45RO-negative, CCR7-selected cells formed the naive CD8 fraction, which excluded terminally differentiated effector memory CD45RA+ cells. Material: naive CD8+ T cells sorted from blood. Every receptor here comes from a man under 40 in good health.

The J gene is TRBJ1-5, the V gene TRBV19, with 8 positions matching TRBD1. The length of the CDR3 is 21 residues. Trimming cost V 6 bases and J 0 bases; bases outside gene matches: 22. CDR1 LNHDA and CDR2 SQIVND come from the germline V gene (reference sequence). CDR3 in DNA: TGTGCCAGTAGCAGCAACGGTATTGGGACAGGAGGATTTTATAGCAATCAGCCCCAGCATTTT. It is translated as CASSSNGIGTGGFYSNQPQHF.

Notes on this clone: This sample also contains other DNA sequences that code for the same CDR3. The chain carries TRBV7-9 and TRBJ2-7; D unresolved. Trimming pared 3 bases from V and 2 bases from J, leaving 11 bases between. Germline-derived CDR1 and CDR2 are SEHNR and FQNEAQ (reference sequence). This CDR3 has 14 residues. This chain's CDR3 is CASSFPSRPYEQYF. As DNA, the CDR3 is TGTGCCAGCAGCTTCCCCTCAAGGCCCTACGAGCAGTACTTC.

The chain uses TRBV5-1 and TRBJ2-7; 7 nucleotides align to TRBD2. Trimming removed 0 bases from V and 6 bases from J; junction bases left unmatched: 9. The CDR3 sequence is 15 residues long. Germline V lookup: CDR1 SGHRS, CDR2 YFSETQ. The DNA for the CDR3 is TGCGCCAGCAGCTTGGGTCCTAGCGGAGGGGTCGAGCAGTACTTC. Protein product: CASSLGPSGGVEQYF.

This chain joins TRBV11-2 and TRBJ2-3, with 7 bases lining up with TRBD2. The CDR3 loop spans 16 amino acids. The germline V gene encodes CDR1 SGHAT and CDR2 FQNNGV. V lost 4 bases and J lost 0; bases outside the gene matches: 7. In DNA form, the CDR3 reads TGTGCCAGCAGCTCACGAGCGGGATCTAGCACAGATACGCAGTATTTT. This encodes CASSSRAGSSTDTQYF.

The chain is built from TRBV7-6 and TRBJ2-7; 7 bases line up with TRBD1. From germline, CDR1 is SGHVS and CDR2 FNYEAQ. Trimming cost V 4 bases and J 5 bases; bases outside gene matches: 2. This CDR3 comprises 12 residues. CDR3 in DNA: TGTGCCAGCAGCTCGACAGGGAACGAGCAGTACTTC. This encodes CASSSTGNEQYF.

The chain recombines TRBV7-8 with TRBJ2-7; TRBD2 matches at 7 bases. V was pared by 1 base and J by 2 bases, with 11 bases of the junction left unmatched. The CDR3 length is 17 residues. Germline V gene lookup returns CDR1 SGHVS and CDR2 FQNEAQ. CDR3 loop: CASSLVPLAVEPYEQYF. CDR3 bases: TGTGCCAGCAGCTTAGTACCCCTAGCGGTGGAGCCCTACGAGCAGTACTTC.

The chain joins TRBV6-1 to TRBJ1-5, with D perhaps TRBD1 (6 bases). Germline CDR1 reads MNHNS; CDR2 reads SASEGT. CDR3 length equals 14 residues. V was trimmed by 4 bases and J by 5 bases, leaving 12 bases between them. The CDR3 coding sequence is TGTGCCAGCAGTGCTAGGGGGGGTCATCAGCCCCAGCATTTT. It is translated as CASSARGGHQPQHF.

The chain carries TRBV29-1 and TRBJ2-5; TRBD2 matches 14 bases. Germline V gives CDR1 SQVTM, CDR2 ANQGSEA. This CDR3 comprises 19 residues. The V segment lost 6 bases and the J segment 3 bases; nucleotides outside the gene matches: 18. The CDR3 sequence: CSVDGTSGSGTGGEETQYF. DNA of the CDR3: TGCAGCGTAGATGGGACTAGCGGGAGTGGGACTGGGGGTGAAGAGACCCAGTACTTC.

Concerning this clone itself: Mismatch with germline at one junction end may stem from a read error. The chain has TRBV4-3 and TRBJ2-1; D might be TRBD2 (5 bases). This CDR3 has 15 amino acids. The germline V gene encodes CDR1 LGHNA and CDR2 YSLEER. DNA for the CDR3: TGCGCCAGCAGCCAAGGGACTGTATCCTTCAATGAGCAGTTCTTC. It is translated as CASSQGTVSFNEQFF.

V and J are TRBV29-1 and TRBJ2-5; 9 bases are shared with TRBD1. Germline assignment: CDR1 SQVTM and CDR2 ANQGSEA. This CDR3 is 17 amino acids long. The V segment lost 5 bases and the J segment 0 bases; nucleotides outside the gene matches: 13. CDR3 amino acids: CSVTGTGTRLHQETQYF. The CDR3 DNA sequence: TGCAGCGTTACCGGGACAGGGACCCGTTTGCACCAAGAGACCCAGTACTTC.